This T cell receptor beta chain was identified during a study of cytomegalovirus exposure and HLA in healthy donors. Study summary: Researchers previously reported finding 117 million unique TCR beta sequences from about 179 million T cells.

Findings and limits, study-wide: There were a few CMV-associated chains whose specificity for CMV antigens was confirmed in vitro. Associated with HLA alleles at 0.05 false discovery rate in a later analysis were 15,000 to 20,000 TCR beta sequences.

PCR used 60 Vbeta primers and 13 Jbeta primers. Using immunoSEQ multiplex PCR, the repertoire was profiled, and TCRdb retains in-frame clones only, with some absent. The sample lists roughly 90,000 clones; around 84% were seen once. Donors in the study were healthy people who gave bone marrow. Concerning this clone itself: The target antigen is unknown. Other DNA sequences in the same sample also yield this CDR3.

Trimming cost V 4 bases and J 4 bases; bases outside gene matches: 7. The germline CDR1 and CDR2 sequences are SGDLS and YYNGEE. This CDR3 region has 14 residues. The sequencing sample was made of PBMCs. This chain links TRBV9 with TRBJ1-1; 7 nucleotides match TRBD1. This receptor was obtained from a woman aged 40 to 50 in good health and CMV-seropositive. The CDR3 here is CASSPRQGSTEAFF. CDR3 DNA sequence: TGTGCCAGCAGCCCTCGACAGGGCTCCACTGAAGCTTTCTTT.